The 32 T cell receptor beta chains given below trace back to one sample, sequenced in a study of cytomegalovirus exposure and HLA in healthy donors. PCR was performed using 60 Vbeta and 13 Jbeta primers. Clones were sequenced by immunoSEQ multiplex PCR, and TCRdb holds only the in-frame ones, with some missing. The table lists some 90,000 clones, less than 80% of them singletons. What was sequenced was PBMCs. The source is a boy younger than 18 in good health and CMV-seropositive.

This chain links TRBV7-9 with TRBJ1-1; tentatively, D is TRBD1 (5 bases). Germline lookup yields CDR1 SEHNR and CDR2 FQNEAQ (reference sequence). This CDR3 spans 14 amino acids. Trimming left V 3 bases short and J 1 base short, with 9 bases between. This CDR3 is CASSFTGTNTEAFF. CDR3 bases: TGTGCCAGCAGCTTTACAGGTACGAACACTGAAGCTTTCTTT.

This clone appeared a few times. The chain has TRBV27 and TRBJ2-2; D remains unclear. Germline V gene data show CDR1 as MNHEY and CDR2 as SMNVEV (reference sequence). Between the trimmed V and J ends, which lost 3 bases and 6 bases, there was a span of 5 bases. The CDR3 is 12 amino acids. The CDR3 loop is CASSFPAGELFF. The CDR3 DNA sequence: TGTGCCAGCAGTTTCCCCGCCGGGGAGCTGTTTTTT.

V usage is TRBV7-7 and J usage is TRBJ2-2; tentatively, D is TRBD2 (5 bases). CDR1 is SSHAT, CDR2 FNYEAQ, per germline (reference sequence). The length of the CDR3 is 16 residues. Deletions cut 2 bases from V and 1 base from J, with 11 bases between. The CDR3 sequence: CASSLSPGVNTGELFF. CDR3 sequence (DNA): TGTGCCAGCAGCTTAAGTCCCGGGGTGAACACCGGGGAGCTGTTTTTT.

The V gene is TRBV5-1, the J gene TRBJ2-7; D unclear. The CDR3 runs 15 residues. Deletions cut 0 bases from V and 0 bases from J, with 10 bases between. Looked up from germline, CDR1 is SGHRS and CDR2 is YFSETQ. The CDR3: CASSLVAGGSYEQYF. CDR3 sequence (DNA): TGCGCCAGCAGCTTGGTAGCCGGCGGCTCCTACGAGCAGTACTTC.

The CDR3 protein is CASSFGNFNAGNTIYF. CDR3 bases: TGCGCCAGCAGCTTCGGTAACTTTAACGCTGGAAACACCATATATTTT. V gene TRBV5-1 combines with J gene TRBJ1-3; D remains unclear. The germline V gene has CDR1 SGHRS and CDR2 YFSETQ. The ends were cut back, 2 bases at V and 2 bases at J, with 14 bases in the middle. The length of the CDR3 is 16 residues. Supplemented by reference TRBV5-1 and TRBJ1-3, the full variable domain reads KAGVTQTPRYLIKTRGQQVTLSCSPISGHRSVSWYQQTPGQGLQFLFEYFSETQRNKGNFPGRFSGRQFSNSRSEMNVSTLELGDSALYLCASSFGNFNAGNTIYFGEGSWLTVV.

CDR3 loop: CAWSSEGHSPLHF. The DNA for the CDR3 is TGTGCCTGGAGTTCAGAGGGCCATTCACCCCTCCACTTT. This chain joins TRBV30 and TRBJ1-6; D unclear. The ends were cut back, 2 bases at V and 8 bases at J, with 10 bases in the middle. CDR3 length equals 13 residues. CDR1 and CDR2 (germline): GTSNPN, SVGIG (reference sequence). Complete variable domain (other parts from reference TRBV30 and TRBJ1-6): SQTIHQWPATLVQPVGSPLSLECTVEGTSNPNLYWYRQAAGRGLQLLFYSVGIGQISSEVPQNLSASRPQDRQFILSSKKLLLSDSGFYLCAWSSEGHSPLHFGNGTRLTVT.

This CDR3 is CAWSWKVREAEAFF. The CDR3 DNA reads TGTGCCTGGAGTTGGAAGGTAAGGGAGGCTGAAGCTTTCTTT. The V call is TRBV30, the J call TRBJ1-1; D ambiguous. Per the germline V gene, CDR1 is GTSNPN and CDR2 is SVGIG (reference sequence). V lost 2 bases and J lost 6, with 16 bases in between. This CDR3 comprises 14 residues.

The V gene is TRBV11-2, the J gene TRBJ1-2; TRBD1 might be the D (5 bases). V dropped 0 bases and J dropped 7 bases, with 12 bases sitting between them. Germline assignment: CDR1 SGHAT and CDR2 FQNNGV. CDR3 length equals 14 residues. For the CDR3, the DNA is TGTGCCAGCAGCTTAGATCAGGGAGGGGTTGGCTACACCTTC. This translates into CASSLDQGGVGYTF.

A few counts support this clone. The V call is TRBV30, the J call TRBJ1-2, with D hard to call. Germline V lookup: CDR1 GTSNPN, CDR2 SVGIG (reference sequence). The CDR3 has 13 residues. The V gene lost 1 base and the J gene lost 8 bases, with 14 bases spanning the gap. CDR3 in amino acids: CAWSAYAGEGYTF. The CDR3 nucleotides read TGTGCCTGGAGTGCATACGCTGGTGAGGGCTACACCTTC. Using reference TRBV30 and TRBJ1-2 for the parts outside the CDR3, the full variable domain is SQTIHQWPATLVQPVGSPLSLECTVEGTSNPNLYWYRQAAGRGLQLLFYSVGIGQISSEVPQNLSASRPQDRQFILSSKKLLLSDSGFYLCAWSAYAGEGYTFGSGTRLTVV.

The V and J genes are TRBV30 and TRBJ1-2; 10 nucleotides match TRBD1. The CDR3 totals 13 residues. Germline loops: CDR1 GTSNPN, CDR2 SVGIG (reference sequence). J gave up 8 bases and V 3 bases, and 6 bases lay outside the gene matches. The CDR3 spells CAWRRQGAGGYTF. CDR3 coding DNA: TGTGCCTGGAGACGACAGGGGGCTGGGGGCTACACCTTC.

This chain connects TRBV27 to TRBJ2-2; 7 bases fit TRBD2. The CDR3 sequence is 17 residues long. V lost 3 bases to trimming and J lost 0 bases; unmatched junction nucleotides: 7. Germline values: CDR1 MNHEY, CDR2 SMNVEV (reference sequence). The CDR3 loop is CASSLWSSGPNTGELFF. The CDR3 region has the DNA TGTGCCAGCAGTTTGTGGTCTAGCGGCCCGAACACCGGGGAGCTGTTTTTT.

V and J are TRBV14 and TRBJ1-2, with D uncertain. V was shortened by 4 bases and J by 2 bases, with 8 bases between the two germline ends. The CDR3 is made up of 13 amino acids. Germline V gives CDR1 SGHDN, CDR2 FVKESK. This CDR3 reads CASSPDSNYGYTF. The CDR3 nucleotides are TGTGCCAGCAGCCCAGACTCCAACTATGGCTACACCTTC.

This clone came up once. The DNA for the CDR3 is TGCGCCAGCAGCTTACTAGGTGCAGGCCACACAGATACGCAGTATTTT. This gives the protein CASSLLGAGHTDTQYF. This sequence joins TRBV5-1 and TRBJ2-3, with a tentative D call TRBD2 (5 bases). CDR3 length equals 16 residues. Germline V gene sequence: CDR1 SGHRS, CDR2 YFSETQ. V lost 2 bases to trimming and J lost 2 bases, with 15 bases between them.

The chain employs TRBV7-9 and TRBJ2-5; 7 bases match TRBD2. V trimming: 3 bases; J trimming: 5 bases; junction bases outside the gene matches: 9. Germline V lookup: CDR1 SEHNR, CDR2 FQNEAQ (reference sequence). The CDR3 is 15 amino acids. CDR3 DNA sequence: TGTGCCAGCAGCTTTGGTGGGAGGGCCGCGGAGACCCAGTACTTC. Amino acids: CASSFGGRAAETQYF. Complete variable domain (other parts from reference TRBV7-9 and TRBJ2-5): DTGVSQNPRHKITKRGQNVTFRCDPISEHNRLYWYRQTLGQGPEFLTYFQNEAQLEKSRLLSDRFSAERPKGSFSTLEIQRTEQGDSAMYLCASSFGGRAAETQYFGPGTRLLVL.

The chain is built from TRBV18 and TRBJ2-1; 10 bases agree with TRBD2. Losses at the gene ends were 4 bases for V and 5 bases for J; bases not matched to a gene: 5. Germline V gene sequence: CDR1 KGHSH, CDR2 LQKENI. The CDR3 has 15 amino acids. The DNA of the CDR3 is TGTGCCAGCTCACGTAGCGGGGGGACCCACAATGAGCAGTTCTTC. It translates to CASSRSGGTHNEQFF.

The chain is built from TRBV7-2 and TRBJ2-3; D is unresolved. Germline V gene sequence: CDR1 SGHTA, CDR2 FQGNSA. The CDR3 is 15 residues long. V was shortened by 6 bases and J by 0 bases, with 13 bases between the two germline ends. Here the CDR3 reads CASSRPGSSTDTQYF. As DNA, the CDR3 is TGTGCCAGCAGTCGCCCAGGATCGAGCACAGATACGCAGTATTTT.

In this sample, this clone turned up a few times. The J gene is TRBJ2-3, the V gene TRBV5-1, with 9 bases that match TRBD2. Germline V gives CDR1 SGHRS, CDR2 YFSETQ. This CDR3 region has 17 residues. Unmatched junction bases numbered 11, after V lost 0 bases and J lost 6 bases. The CDR3 DNA is TGCGCCAGCAGCTTGGCCGAGGGTAGCGGGAGTTGGGATACGCAGTATTTT. It codes for CASSLAEGSGSWDTQYF.

The CDR3 bases are TGCGCCAGCAGGGCGGGGCCGACCGATGGCTACACCTTC. Amino acids: CASRAGPTDGYTF. The chain recombines TRBV5-1 with TRBJ1-2; a weak D match, TRBD1 (5 bases). This CDR3 region has 13 residues. In germline, CDR1 is SGHRS, CDR2 YFSETQ. Trimming shortened V by 5 bases and J by 6 bases, and 14 bases separated the two germline ends. Combining the CDR3 with reference TRBV5-1 and TRBJ1-2 gives the whole variable domain KAGVTQTPRYLIKTRGQQVTLSCSPISGHRSVSWYQQTPGQGLQFLFEYFSETQRNKGNFPGRFSGRQFSNSRSEMNVSTLELGDSALYLCASRAGPTDGYTFGSGTRLTVV.

This clone was seen only a few times. The chain couples TRBV7-8 to TRBJ1-1; 7 positions match TRBD1. Germline V gene data show CDR1 as SGHVS and CDR2 as FQNEAQ. This CDR3 comprises 14 residues. The junction had 5 bases not matched to a gene; V was cut back by 5 bases and J by 2 bases. The CDR3 region is CASSARTGNTEAFF. CDR3 bases: TGTGCCAGCAGCGCACGGACAGGAAACACTGAAGCTTTCTTT.

V gene TRBV23-1 combines with J gene TRBJ1-2; D unresolved. TRBV23-1 is an ORF; its function is uncertain. With 7 bases removed from V and 4 bases from J, the gap between germline ends came to 16 bases. This CDR3 comprises 14 residues. DNA of the CDR3: TGCGCCAGCACCGTCGGAGGACGGGTCTATGGCTACACCTTC. Its translation: CASTVGGRVYGYTF.

This clone was counted a few times. This chain connects TRBV18 to TRBJ1-1; D gene uncertain. Germline V gives CDR1 KGHSH, CDR2 LQKENI. V lost 9 bases and J lost 4, with 12 bases in between. The CDR3 totals 12 residues. The CDR3 region is CARKRRSTEAFF. CDR3 bases: TGTGCCAGAAAGCGGAGGAGCACTGAAGCTTTCTTT.

The V and J genes are TRBV6-5 and TRBJ2-5, with TRBD2 matching over 7 bases. The CDR3 has 16 amino acids. Per the germline V gene, CDR1 is MNHEY and CDR2 is SVGAGI. J gave up 3 bases and V 2 bases, and 9 bases lay outside the gene matches. The CDR3 reads CASSYTALAEKETQYF. CDR3 coding DNA: TGTGCCAGCAGTTACACTGCCCTAGCGGAGAAAGAGACCCAGTACTTC.

This clone has a handful of counts. In nucleotides, the CDR3 is TGTGCCAGCAGTTTCACTACAGGGTCCGCCTACGAGCAGTACTTC. Its translation: CASSFTTGSAYEQYF. This chain joins TRBV27 and TRBJ2-7; the D gene is possibly TRBD1 (6 bases). From germline, CDR1 is MNHEY and CDR2 SMNVEV (reference sequence). The CDR3 length is 15 residues. Trimming took 3 bases from V and 2 from J, leaving 14 bases between them.

This sequence joins TRBV5-6 and TRBJ2-3, with D tentatively TRBD1 (5 bases). V gave up 0 bases and J gave up 4 bases, with 12 bases separating them. The CDR3 is made up of 15 amino acids. Germline CDR1 is SGHDT and CDR2 is YYEEEE. CDR3 nucleotide sequence: TGTGCCAGCAGCTTGGCAGGGTATTTGGCAGATACGCAGTATTTT. Its protein is CASSLAGYLADTQYF.

The gene calls are TRBV19 and TRBJ1-6; no clear D gene. Deletions cut 3 bases from V and 5 bases from J, with 8 bases between. Germline assignment: CDR1 LNHDA and CDR2 SQIVND (reference sequence). The CDR3 is 14 residues long. The CDR3 DNA sequence: TGTGCCAGTAGTATGACCCGGGATAATTCACCCCTCCACTTT. This gives the protein CASSMTRDNSPLHF.

The J gene is TRBJ1-2, the V gene TRBV19; the D gene is possibly TRBD1 (5 bases). The CDR3 is 14 amino acids. V gave up 3 bases and J gave up 8 bases, with 16 bases separating them. The germline CDR1 and CDR2 sequences are LNHDA and SQIVND (reference sequence). The CDR3 coding sequence is TGTGCCAGTAGTATGAAGGGGCGGGGAGTGGGCTACACCTTC. Translation gives CASSMKGRGVGYTF. Together with reference TRBV19 and TRBJ1-2, the CDR3 gives the full variable domain: DGGITQSPKYLFRKEGQNVTLSCEQNLNHDAMYWYRQDPGQGLRLIYYSQIVNDFQKGDIAEGYSVSREKKESFPLTVTSAQKNPTAFYLCASSMKGRGVGYTFGSGTRLTVV.

The chain recombines TRBV18 with TRBJ1-4; D gene unclear. This CDR3 has 13 amino acids. Per the germline V gene, CDR1 is KGHSH and CDR2 is LQKENI. Trimming stripped 4 bases from V and 7 bases from J, with 10 bases between. The CDR3 DNA reads TGTGCCAGCTCACTTTCAAGAGGTGAAAAACTGTTTTTT. It translates to CASSLSRGEKLFF.

V usage is TRBV7-9 and J usage is TRBJ2-7; unclear D gene. The V and J ends lost 5 bases and 0 bases respectively, with 8 bases between them. The CDR3 length is 13 residues. CDR1 SEHNR and CDR2 FQNEAQ come from the germline V gene (reference sequence). This chain's CDR3 is CASSPVSSYEQYF. CDR3 bases: TGTGCCAGCAGCCCGGTTTCCTCCTACGAGCAGTACTTC.

This chain links TRBV14 with TRBJ2-4, with a tentative D call TRBD1 (6 bases). The germline gives CDR1 SGHDN, CDR2 FVKESK. Deletions cut 4 bases from V and 0 bases from J, with 7 bases between. The length of the CDR3 is 14 residues. The CDR3 nucleotides read TGTGCCAGCAGCCCACAGGGAGCCAAAAACATTCAGTACTTC. It encodes CASSPQGAKNIQYF.

This clone came up a few times. The chain couples TRBV5-6 to TRBJ2-3, with 8 bases lining up with TRBD1. The germline V gene encodes CDR1 SGHDT and CDR2 YYEEEE. The J segment lost 0 bases and the V segment lost 3 bases, leaving 3 bases of the junction unmatched. This CDR3 comprises 15 residues. CDR3 DNA: TGTGCCAGCAGCTCACGGACAGGGAGCACAGATACGCAGTATTTT. It specifies CASSSRTGSTDTQYF.

The chain is built from TRBV5-6 and TRBJ2-6, with D possibly TRBD2 on 7 matching bases. V lost 4 bases and J 2 bases, leaving 13 bases between the germline ends. The CDR3 runs 16 residues. From germline, CDR1 is SGHDT and CDR2 YYEEEE. Written as DNA, the CDR3 is TGTGCCAGCAGCGCGAGGGGGGGAGCTGGGGCCAACGTCCTGACTTTC. Protein product: CASSARGGAGANVLTF.

This clone was found a few times. The rearrangement uses TRBV6-5 and TRBJ2-7, with a possible D match to TRBD2 (6 bases). Germline-derived CDR1 and CDR2 are MNHEY and SVGAGI. Trimming cost V 6 bases and J 0 bases, with 15 bases left between them. CDR3 length equals 15 residues. The chain's CDR3 is CASRDSLAYSYEQYF. In DNA form, the CDR3 reads TGTGCCAGCAGAGACTCCCTAGCGTACTCCTACGAGCAGTACTTC.